This T cell receptor beta chain is drawn from a study of T cells after yellow fever vaccination. Study-level findings and limits: Peaking on day 5 versus 15, the secondary response was faster but weaker.

The CDR3 contains 14 residues. Trimming removed 3 bases from V and 0 bases from J, with 6 bases in between. TCR cDNA, made by 5'RACE template switching, carried an added universal primer site and UMIs. TCRdb recomputed calls from the 5' RACE reads with MiXCR, one row per CDR3 protein. The table shows some 500,000 distinct CDR3 sequences, with roughly 14% occurring only once. About this clonotype itself: Its antigen is as yet unknown.

This sequence joins TRBV12-3 or TRBV12-4 and TRBJ2-1, with D unclear. The input for sequencing was PBMCs, taken on the day of the yellow fever booster vaccination. This receptor was taken from a man aged 25-40 years who received the YFV17D yellow fever vaccine. CDR3 region: CASSFNSSYNEQFF. The DNA for the CDR3 is TGTGCCAGCAGTTTTAATAGCTCCTACAATGAGCAGTTCTTC.